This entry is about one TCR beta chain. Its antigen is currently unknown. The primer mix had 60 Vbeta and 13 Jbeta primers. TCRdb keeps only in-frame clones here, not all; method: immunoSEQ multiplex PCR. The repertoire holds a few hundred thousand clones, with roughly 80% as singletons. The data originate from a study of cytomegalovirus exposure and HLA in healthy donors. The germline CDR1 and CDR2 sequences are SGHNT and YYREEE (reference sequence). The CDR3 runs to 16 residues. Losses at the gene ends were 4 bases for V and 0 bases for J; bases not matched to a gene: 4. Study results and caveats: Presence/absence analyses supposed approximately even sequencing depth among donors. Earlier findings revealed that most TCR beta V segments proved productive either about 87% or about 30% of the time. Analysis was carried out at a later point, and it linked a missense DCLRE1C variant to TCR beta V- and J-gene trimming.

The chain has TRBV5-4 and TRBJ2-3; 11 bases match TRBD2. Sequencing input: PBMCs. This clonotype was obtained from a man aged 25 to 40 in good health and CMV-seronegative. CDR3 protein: CASSPGLAESTDTQYF. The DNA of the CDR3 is TGTGCCAGCAGCCCGGGACTAGCGGAGAGCACAGATACGCAGTATTTT.